The T cell receptor beta chain under discussion was sequenced for a study of long-term antiretroviral therapy in people with HIV. Survey-level resolution applied to immunoSEQ assay v3.0. TCRdb's table, derived via immunoSEQ multiplex PCR, lists solely in-frame clones and lacks some. Of 15,000 to 20,000 clones in the sample, approximately 96% were seen once. Germline V gives CDR1 MNHEY, CDR2 SMNVEV (reference sequence). The V and J ends lost 8 bases and 1 base respectively, with 14 bases between them. This CDR3 has 14 amino acids. The TCR originated in a young man with HIV. Sequences were derived from unsorted PBMCs, sampled around 10 years after starting antiretroviral therapy. The V and J genes are TRBV27 and TRBJ2-5; D may be TRBD1 or TRBD2 (5 bases each). CDR3 protein: CASGFVGVQETQYF. The CDR3 bases are TGTGCCAGCGGATTTGTGGGGGTCCAAGAGACCCAGTACTTC.